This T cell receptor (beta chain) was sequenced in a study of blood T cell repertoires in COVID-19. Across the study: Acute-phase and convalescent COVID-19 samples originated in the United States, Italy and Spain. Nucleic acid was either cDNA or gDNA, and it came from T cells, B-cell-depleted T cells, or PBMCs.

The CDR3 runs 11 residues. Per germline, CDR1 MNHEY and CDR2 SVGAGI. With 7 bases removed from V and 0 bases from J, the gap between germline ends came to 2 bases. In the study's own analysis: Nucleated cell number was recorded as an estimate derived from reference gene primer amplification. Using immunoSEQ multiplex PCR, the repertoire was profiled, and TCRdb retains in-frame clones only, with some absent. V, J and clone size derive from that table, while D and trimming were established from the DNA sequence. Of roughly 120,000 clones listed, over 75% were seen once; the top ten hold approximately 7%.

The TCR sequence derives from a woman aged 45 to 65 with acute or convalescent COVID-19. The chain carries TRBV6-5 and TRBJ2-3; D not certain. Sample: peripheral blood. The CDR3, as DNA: TGTGCCAGCACGAGCACAGATACGCAGTATTTT. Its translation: CASTSTDTQYF.